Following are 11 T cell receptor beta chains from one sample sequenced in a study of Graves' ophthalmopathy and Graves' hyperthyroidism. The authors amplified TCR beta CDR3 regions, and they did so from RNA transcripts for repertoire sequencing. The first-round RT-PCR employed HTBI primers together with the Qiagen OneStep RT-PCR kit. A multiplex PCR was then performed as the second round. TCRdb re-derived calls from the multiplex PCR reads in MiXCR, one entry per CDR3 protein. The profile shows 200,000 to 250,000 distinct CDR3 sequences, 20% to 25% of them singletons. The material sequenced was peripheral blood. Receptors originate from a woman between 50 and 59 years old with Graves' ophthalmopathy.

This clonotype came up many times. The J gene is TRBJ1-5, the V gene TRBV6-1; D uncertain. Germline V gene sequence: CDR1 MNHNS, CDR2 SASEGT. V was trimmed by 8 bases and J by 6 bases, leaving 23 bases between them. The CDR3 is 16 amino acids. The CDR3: CASYSGLAGPGQPQHF. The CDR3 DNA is TGTGCCAGCTATAGCGGTCTCGCGGGCCCCGGTCAGCCCCAGCATTTT.

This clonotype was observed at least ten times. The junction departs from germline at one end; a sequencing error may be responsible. The CDR3, as DNA: TGTGCCAGCAGTCAAGCCCGGACAGGGGCGGCCTACGAGCAGTACTTC. Its protein is CASSQARTGAAYEQYF. The V and J genes are TRBV6-1 and TRBJ2-7, with 9 bases that match TRBD1. CDR1 MNHNS and CDR2 SASEGT come from the germline V gene. The CDR3 length is 16 residues.

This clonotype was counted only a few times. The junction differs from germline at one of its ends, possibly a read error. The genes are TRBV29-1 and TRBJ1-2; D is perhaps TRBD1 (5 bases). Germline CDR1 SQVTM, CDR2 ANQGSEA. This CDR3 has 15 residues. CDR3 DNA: TGCATCGTTGTGCGGGCGGGGGGGACCGTCTATGGCTACACCTTC. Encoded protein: CIVVRAGGTVYGYTF.

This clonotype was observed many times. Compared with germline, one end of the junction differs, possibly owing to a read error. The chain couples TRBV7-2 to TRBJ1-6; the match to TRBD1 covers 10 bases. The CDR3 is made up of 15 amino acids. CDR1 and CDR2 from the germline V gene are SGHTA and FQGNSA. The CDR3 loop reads CASSTGQGGNSPFHF. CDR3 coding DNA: TGTGCCAGCAGCACCGGACAGGGGGGTAATTCACCCTTCCACTTT.

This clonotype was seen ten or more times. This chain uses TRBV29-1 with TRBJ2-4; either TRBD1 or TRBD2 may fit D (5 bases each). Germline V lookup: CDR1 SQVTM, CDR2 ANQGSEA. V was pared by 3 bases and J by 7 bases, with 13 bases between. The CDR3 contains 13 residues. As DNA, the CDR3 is TGCAGCGTTGATCCCGGGGCAGGGAACATTCAGTACTTC. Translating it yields CSVDPGAGNIQYF.

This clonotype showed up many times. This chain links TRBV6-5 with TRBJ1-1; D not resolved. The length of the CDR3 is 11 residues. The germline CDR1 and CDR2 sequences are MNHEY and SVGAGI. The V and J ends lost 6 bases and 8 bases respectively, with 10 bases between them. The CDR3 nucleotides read TGTGCCAGCAGAGGATGGACCGAAGCTTTCTTT. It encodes CASRGWTEAFF.

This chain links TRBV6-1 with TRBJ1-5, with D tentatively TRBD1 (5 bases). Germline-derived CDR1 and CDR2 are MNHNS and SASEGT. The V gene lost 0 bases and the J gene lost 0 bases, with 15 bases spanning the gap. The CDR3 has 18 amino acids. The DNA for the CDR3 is TGTGCCAGCAGTGAAGCGGGGGTGGGAGTGAGTAGCAATCAGCCCCAGCATTTT. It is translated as CASSEAGVGVSSNQPQHF.

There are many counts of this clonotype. In DNA form, the CDR3 reads TGTGCCACCAGCAGAGATCTCGGGGATGAAGCTTTCTTT. Translating gives CATSRDLGDEAFF. V usage is TRBV15 and J usage is TRBJ1-1; no definite D call. CDR1 is LNHNV and CDR2 is YYDKDF in the germline V gene (reference sequence). The CDR3 runs 13 residues. The V and J ends lost 0 bases and 7 bases respectively, with 9 bases between them. Variable domain in full (rest from reference TRBV15 and TRBJ1-1): DAMVIQNPRYQVTQFGKPVTLSCSQTLNHNVMYWYQQKSSQAPKLLFHYYDKDFNNEADTPDNFQSRRPNTSFCFLDIRSPGLGDTAMYLCATSRDLGDEAFFGQGTRLTVV.

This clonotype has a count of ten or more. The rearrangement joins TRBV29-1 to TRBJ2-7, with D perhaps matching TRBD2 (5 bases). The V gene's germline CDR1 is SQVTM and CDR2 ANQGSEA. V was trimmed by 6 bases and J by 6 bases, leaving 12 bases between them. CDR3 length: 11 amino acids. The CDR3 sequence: CSVRWGAEQYF. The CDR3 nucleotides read TGCAGCGTGAGGTGGGGAGCCGAGCAGTACTTC.

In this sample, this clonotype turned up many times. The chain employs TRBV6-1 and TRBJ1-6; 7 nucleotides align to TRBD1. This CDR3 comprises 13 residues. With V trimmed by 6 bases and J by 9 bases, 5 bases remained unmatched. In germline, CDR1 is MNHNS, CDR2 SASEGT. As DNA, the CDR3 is TGTGCCAGCAGCGGGGCAGGGGGTTCACCCCTCCACTTT. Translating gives CASSGAGGSPLHF.

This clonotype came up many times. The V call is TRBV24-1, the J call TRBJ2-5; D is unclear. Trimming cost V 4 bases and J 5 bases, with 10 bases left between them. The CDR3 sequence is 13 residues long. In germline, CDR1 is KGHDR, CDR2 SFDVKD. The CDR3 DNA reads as TGTGCCACCAGTGAGCCCCTGATTGAGACCCAGTACTTC. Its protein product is CATSEPLIETQYF.